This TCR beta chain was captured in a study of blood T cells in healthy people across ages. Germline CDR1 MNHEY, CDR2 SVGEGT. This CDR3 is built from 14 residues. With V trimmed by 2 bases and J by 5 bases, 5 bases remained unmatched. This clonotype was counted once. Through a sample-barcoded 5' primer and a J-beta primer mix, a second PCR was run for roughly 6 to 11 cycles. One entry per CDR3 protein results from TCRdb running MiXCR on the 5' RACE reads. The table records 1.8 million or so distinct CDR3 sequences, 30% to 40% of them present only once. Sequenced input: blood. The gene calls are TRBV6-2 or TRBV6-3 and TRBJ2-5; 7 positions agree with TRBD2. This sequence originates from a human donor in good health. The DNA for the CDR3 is TGTGCCAGCAGTTACGTAGGACTAGAGGAGACCCAGTACTTC. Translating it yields CASSYVGLEETQYF.